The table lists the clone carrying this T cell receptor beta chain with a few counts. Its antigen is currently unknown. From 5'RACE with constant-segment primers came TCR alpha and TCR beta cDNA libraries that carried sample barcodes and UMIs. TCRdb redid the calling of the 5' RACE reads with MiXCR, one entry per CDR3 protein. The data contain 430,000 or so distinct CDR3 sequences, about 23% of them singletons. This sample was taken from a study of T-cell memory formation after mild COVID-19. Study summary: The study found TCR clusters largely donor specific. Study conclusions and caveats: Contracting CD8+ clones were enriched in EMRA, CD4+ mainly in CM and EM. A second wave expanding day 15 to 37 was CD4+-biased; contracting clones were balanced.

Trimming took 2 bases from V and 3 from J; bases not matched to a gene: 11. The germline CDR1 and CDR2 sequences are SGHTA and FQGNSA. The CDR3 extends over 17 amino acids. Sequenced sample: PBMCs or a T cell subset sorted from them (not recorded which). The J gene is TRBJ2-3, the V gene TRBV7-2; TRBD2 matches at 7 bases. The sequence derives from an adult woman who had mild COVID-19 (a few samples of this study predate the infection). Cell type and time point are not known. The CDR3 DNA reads TGTGCCAGCAGCTTAAAACCCTGGCGGGAGAGGACAGATACGCAGTATTTT. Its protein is CASSLKPWRERTDTQYF.